The sequence of this TCR beta chain was determined in a study of shared clonotypes between healthy human individuals. Study summary: Ranging from 18 to 49 in age, donors were two women and three men.

Deep level was the assay's run setting. Each sorted subset replicate got 200 ng genomic DNA, 25,000 to 35,000 genomes. Sequencing was performed with immunoSEQ multiplex PCR; in TCRdb, only in-frame clones are kept and a portion is missing. Counted here are about 120,000 clones, roughly two thirds occurring once; the ten biggest clones make up roughly 24%. Germline V lookup: CDR1 SGHRS, CDR2 YFSETQ. The V segment lost 4 bases and the J segment 2 bases; nucleotides outside the gene matches: 5. There are 16 residues in the CDR3. The clonotype was recovered from a woman younger than 45 in good health. The sequenced sample consisted of memory CD8+ T cells sorted from blood. Subset given: CD45RO+ cells pooled with CCR7-negative TemRA cells. The J gene is TRBJ2-1, the V gene TRBV5-1, with 11 bases matching TRBD2. The CDR3 DNA reads as TGCGCCAGCAGCGGGTTAGCGGGAGGGCCCTACAATGAGCAGTTCTTC. This sequence encodes CASSGLAGGPYNEQFF.